The 11 T cell receptor beta chains given below trace back to one sample, sequenced in a study of CD8+ T cells in alopecia areata. Investigators isolated RNA and reverse transcribed it into cDNA to act as the sequencing template. Only in-frame clones appear in the TCRdb table, and some are missing; sequencing was by immunoSEQ multiplex PCR. The table includes 93,000 or so clones, approximately 52% detected once. The sample was CD4+ T cells sorted from blood. The receptors originated from a human donor in good health.

This clone was found a few times. The V call is TRBV27, the J call TRBJ2-7; 9 nucleotides agree with TRBD1. The germline V gene encodes CDR1 MNHEY and CDR2 SMNVEV (reference sequence). V was pared by 2 bases and J by 2 bases, with 10 bases of the junction left unmatched. The CDR3 has 17 amino acids. This chain's CDR3 is CASSLENPGQGPYEQYF. DNA for the CDR3: TGTGCCAGCAGTTTAGAAAATCCGGGACAGGGTCCCTACGAGCAGTACTTC.

J is TRBJ2-1 and V is TRBV5-6; 8 bases are shared with TRBD2. The V and J ends lost 2 bases and 6 bases, in that order; junction bases with no gene match: 1. This CDR3 spans 13 amino acids. From germline, CDR1 is SGHDT and CDR2 YYEEEE. The CDR3 loop is CASSLREGNEQFF. In DNA, the CDR3 is TGTGCCAGCAGCTTACGGGAGGGCAATGAGCAGTTCTTC.

The gene calls are TRBV27 and TRBJ2-5, with 8 bases lining up with TRBD1. This CDR3 region has 16 residues. The J segment lost 2 bases and the V segment lost 6 bases, leaving 11 bases of the junction unmatched. The germline gives CDR1 MNHEY, CDR2 SMNVEV (reference sequence). As DNA, the CDR3 is TGTGCCAGCAGCAGCCGCGGGACAGGTTGGCAAGAGACCCAGTACTTC. Translated: CASSSRGTGWQETQYF.

CDR3 sequence: CASSPKTRGNIQYF. DNA for the CDR3: TGTGCCAGCAGCCCGAAAACAAGGGGGAACATTCAGTACTTC. The genes are TRBV7-8 and TRBJ2-4, with a weak D call TRBD1 (6 bases). The CDR3 loop spans 14 amino acids. Germline CDR1 and CDR2: SGHVS and FQNEAQ. Between the trimmed V and J ends, which lost 5 bases and 7 bases, there was a span of 15 bases.

The V gene is TRBV4-1, the J gene TRBJ2-3, with TRBD2 as a possible D gene (6 bases). The CDR3 covers 18 residues. Looked up from germline, CDR1 is MGHRA and CDR2 is YSYEKL. The V gene lost 4 bases and the J gene lost 2 bases, with 22 bases spanning the gap. CDR3 DNA: TGCGCCAGCAGCCCCAGACGGGCGGGACTTGACTTCACAGATACGCAGTATTTT. It codes for CASSPRRAGLDFTDTQYF.

V usage is TRBV6-6 and J usage is TRBJ2-5; 15 bases align to TRBD2. Germline V gene sequence: CDR1 MNHNY, CDR2 SVGAGI (reference sequence). This CDR3 has 16 residues. The V segment lost 6 bases and the J segment 2 bases; nucleotides outside the gene matches: 4. Here the CDR3 DNA reads TGTGCCAGCAGGGGGACTAGCGGGGGGAAGCAAGAGACCCAGTACTTC. Translation gives CASRGTSGGKQETQYF.

This clone was seen more than once but under ten times. The chain uses TRBV10-2 and TRBJ1-1; no clear D. CDR1 and CDR2 (germline): WSHSY, SAAADI. The CDR3 contains 12 residues. V was pared by 7 bases and J by 1 base, with 7 bases between. In DNA form, the CDR3 reads TGCGCCAGCACTAGGGCGAACACTGAAGCTTTCTTT. It translates to CASTRANTEAFF.

This sequence joins TRBV29-1 and TRBJ1-1, with D possibly being TRBD1 (6 bases). The germline gives CDR1 SQVTM, CDR2 ANQGSEA. V was clipped by 3 bases and J by 2 bases, with 10 bases between them. This CDR3 spans 13 amino acids. The CDR3 reads CSVDRGQNTEAFF. The CDR3 coding sequence is TGCAGCGTTGACAGGGGACAAAACACTGAAGCTTTCTTT.

The chain links TRBV14 to TRBJ1-1; D is unresolved. The V gene lost 4 bases and the J gene lost 2 bases, with 8 bases spanning the gap. The CDR3 is made up of 13 amino acids. Germline CDR1 is SGHDN and CDR2 is FVKESK. The CDR3 sequence is CASSPGPNTEAFF. Here the CDR3 DNA reads TGTGCCAGCAGCCCCGGACCCAACACTGAAGCTTTCTTT.

This clone was counted a single time. The CDR3 coding sequence is TGCGCCAGCTTCGATCTCGGGGCCCAAAACATTCAGTACTTC. This sequence encodes CASFDLGAQNIQYF. V usage is TRBV5-1 and J usage is TRBJ2-4; D is tentatively TRBD1 or TRBD2 (5 bases each). V was clipped by 7 bases and J by 5 bases, with 16 bases between them. Germline V lookup: CDR1 SGHRS, CDR2 YFSETQ. The CDR3 extends over 14 amino acids. Together with reference TRBV5-1 and TRBJ2-4, the CDR3 gives the full variable domain: KAGVTQTPRYLIKTRGQQVTLSCSPISGHRSVSWYQQTPGQGLQFLFEYFSETQRNKGNFPGRFSGRQFSNSRSEMNVSTLELGDSALYLCASFDLGAQNIQYFGAGTRLSVL.

The V and J genes are TRBV27 and TRBJ1-1; D is unresolved. Between the trimmed V and J ends, which lost 6 bases and 4 bases, there was a span of 15 bases. The CDR3 is 14 residues long. Germline-derived CDR1 and CDR2 are MNHEY and SMNVEV (reference sequence). The CDR3 nucleotides read TGTGCCAGCAGCCGCCAGAGGGCGGGCACTGAAGCTTTCTTT. It encodes CASSRQRAGTEAFF.